Sequencing of this T cell receptor (beta chain) was carried out in a study of T-cell memory formation after mild COVID-19. Study-level background: Clusters of TCRs were largely donor specific.

TCRdb fed the 5' RACE reads into MiXCR, producing one record per CDR3 protein. Of 100,000 to 150,000 distinct CDR3 sequences in the sample, around a sixth are singletons; the top ten hold 11% to 15%. Turning to this clonotype: The antigen is not known.

Broader study findings: Memory cells collected pre-infection included some clones that later responded, suggesting cross-reactive memory joined. SARS-CoV-2 specificity was not confirmed for second-wave clones peaking on day 37.

The CDR3 loop spans 11 amino acids. Trimming shortened V by 0 bases and J by 9 bases, and 2 bases separated the two germline ends. Sequencing was done on a sample of PBMCs or a T cell subset sorted from them (not recorded which). The TCR originated in an adult woman who had mild COVID-19 (a few samples of this study predate the infection). Cell type and time point are not known. J is TRBJ2-2 and V is TRBV12-3 or TRBV12-4, with D uncertain. CDR3 loop: CASSLARELFF. CDR3 bases: TGTGCCAGCAGTTTAGCGAGGGAGCTGTTTTTT.